The source of this TCR beta chain is a study of CD8+CD57+ T cells in acquired aplastic anemia. Looking at the study overall: Quantities of DNA derived from sorted CD4+ and CD8+ cells averaged approximately 3 ug.

CD8+CD57+ cell expansion, shown by flow cytometry, had occurred in the patients selected for sequencing. Every one of the patients had aplastic anemia (severe, acquired). Many counts were recorded for this clonotype. Its target is unknown. Study-wide findings and caveats: Patients and controls turned out to have some 30 CD8+ CDR3 sequences in common.

Both TCR beta VDJ combination and CDR3 sequence profiling were carried out. Genomic DNA was the template for this profiling. TCRdb fed the reads into MiXCR, producing one record per CDR3 protein. The data contain 450,000 to 550,000 distinct CDR3 sequences, about a third of them seen just once; the ten biggest clones take up less than 0.85%. The sequence derives from a human donor with aplastic anemia. The sequencing input was sorted CD4+, CD8+, or CD8+CD57+ T cells (not recorded which) from PBMCs.

This CDR3 is CASRPQISGNTIYF. CDR3 DNA sequence: TGTGCCAGTAGACCACAGATCTCTGGAAACACCATATATTTT. The genes are TRBV19 and TRBJ1-3; D gene unclear. Germline CDR1 LNHDA, CDR2 SQIVND (reference sequence). The CDR3 runs 14 residues. Trimming stripped 6 bases from V and 0 bases from J, with 9 bases between.